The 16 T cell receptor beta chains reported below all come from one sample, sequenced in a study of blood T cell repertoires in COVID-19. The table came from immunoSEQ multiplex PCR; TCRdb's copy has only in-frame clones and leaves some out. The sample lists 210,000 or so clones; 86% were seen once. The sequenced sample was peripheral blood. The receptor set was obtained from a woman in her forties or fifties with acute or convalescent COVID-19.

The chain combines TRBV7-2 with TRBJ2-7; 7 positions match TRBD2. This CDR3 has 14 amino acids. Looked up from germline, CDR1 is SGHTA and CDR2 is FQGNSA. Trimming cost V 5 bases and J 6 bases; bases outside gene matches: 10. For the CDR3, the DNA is TGTGCCAGCAGCGCTAGCGGTACCTTGGTCGAGCAGTACTTC. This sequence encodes CASSASGTLVEQYF.

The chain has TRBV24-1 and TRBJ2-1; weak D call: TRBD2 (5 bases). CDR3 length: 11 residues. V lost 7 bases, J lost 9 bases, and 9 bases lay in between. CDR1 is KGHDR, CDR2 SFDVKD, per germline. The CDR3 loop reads CATSSEGEQFF. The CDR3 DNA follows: TGTGCCACCAGCTCCGAGGGTGAGCAGTTCTTC.

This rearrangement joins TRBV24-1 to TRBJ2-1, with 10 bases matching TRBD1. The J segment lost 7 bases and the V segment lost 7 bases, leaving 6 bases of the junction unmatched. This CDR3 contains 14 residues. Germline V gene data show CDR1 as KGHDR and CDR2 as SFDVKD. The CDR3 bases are TGTGCCACCAGGGGGACAGGGGCGGGAAATGAGCAGTTCTTC. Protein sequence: CATRGTGAGNEQFF.

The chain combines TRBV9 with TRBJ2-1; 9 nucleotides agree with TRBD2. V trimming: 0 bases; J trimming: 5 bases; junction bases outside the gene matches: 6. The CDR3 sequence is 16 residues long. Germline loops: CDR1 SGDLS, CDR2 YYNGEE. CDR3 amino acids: CASSVGQREADNEQFF. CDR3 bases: TGTGCCAGCAGCGTAGGCCAGCGGGAGGCGGACAATGAGCAGTTCTTC. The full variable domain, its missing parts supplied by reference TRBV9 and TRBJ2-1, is DSGVTQTPKHLITATGQRVTLRCSPRSGDLSVYWYQQSLDQGLQFLIQYYNGEERAKGNILERFSAQQFPDLHSELNLSSLELGDSALYFCASSVGQREADNEQFFGPGTRLTVL.

DNA for the CDR3: TGTGCCAGCAGCTCCAGAAGCTACAATGAGCAGTTCTTC. Amino acids: CASSSRSYNEQFF. The chain recombines TRBV11-3 with TRBJ2-1; unclear D gene. Germline loops: CDR1 SGHNT, CDR2 YENEEA. V was cut by 4 bases and J by 3 bases, with 7 bases left in between. This CDR3 is built from 13 residues.

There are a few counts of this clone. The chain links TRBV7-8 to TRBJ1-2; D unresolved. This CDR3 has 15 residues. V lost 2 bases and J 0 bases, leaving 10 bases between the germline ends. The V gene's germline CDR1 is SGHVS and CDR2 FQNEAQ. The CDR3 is CASSLSPTSNYGYTF. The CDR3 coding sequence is TGTGCCAGCAGCTTATCCCCAACATCTAACTATGGCTACACCTTC.

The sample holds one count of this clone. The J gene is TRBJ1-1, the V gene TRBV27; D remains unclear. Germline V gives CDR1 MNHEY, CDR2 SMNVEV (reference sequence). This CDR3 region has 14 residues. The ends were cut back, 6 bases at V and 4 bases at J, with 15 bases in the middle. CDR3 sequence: CASSKSAGGTEAFF. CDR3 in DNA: TGTGCCAGCAGCAAAAGTGCTGGCGGCACTGAAGCTTTCTTT.

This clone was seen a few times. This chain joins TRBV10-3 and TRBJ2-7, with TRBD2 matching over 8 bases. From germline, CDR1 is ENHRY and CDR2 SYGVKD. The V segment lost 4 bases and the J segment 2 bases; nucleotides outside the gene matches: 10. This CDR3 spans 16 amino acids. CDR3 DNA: TGTGCCATCAGTGGCGTCAGCGTAGCGGGGCCCTACGAGCAGTACTTC. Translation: CAISGVSVAGPYEQYF.

The CDR3 spells CASSGGQGSGELFF. CDR3 in DNA: TGCGCCAGCAGCGGGGGACAGGGGTCCGGGGAGCTGTTTTTT. The chain carries TRBV5-1 and TRBJ2-2; 10 nucleotides align to TRBD1. Trimming at V came to 4 bases and at J to 6 bases, leaving 3 bases not matched to a gene. The CDR3 has 14 amino acids. Germline loops: CDR1 SGHRS, CDR2 YFSETQ.

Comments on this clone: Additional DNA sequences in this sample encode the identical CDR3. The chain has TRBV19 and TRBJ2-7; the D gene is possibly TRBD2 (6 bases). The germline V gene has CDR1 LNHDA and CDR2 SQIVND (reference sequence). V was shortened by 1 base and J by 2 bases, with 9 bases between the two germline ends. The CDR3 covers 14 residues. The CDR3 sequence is CASSIGRGTYEQYF. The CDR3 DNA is TGTGCCAGTAGTATAGGCCGGGGGACCTACGAGCAGTACTTC.

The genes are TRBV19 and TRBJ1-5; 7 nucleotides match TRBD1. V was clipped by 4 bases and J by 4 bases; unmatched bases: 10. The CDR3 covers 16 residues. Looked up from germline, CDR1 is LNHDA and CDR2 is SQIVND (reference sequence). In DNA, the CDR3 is TGTGCCAGTAGTACCTTCCAGGGGGTTGGGAATCAGCCCCAGCATTTT. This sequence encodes CASSTFQGVGNQPQHF. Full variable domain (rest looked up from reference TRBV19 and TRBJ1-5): DGGITQSPKYLFRKEGQNVTLSCEQNLNHDAMYWYRQDPGQGLRLIYYSQIVNDFQKGDIAEGYSVSREKKESFPLTVTSAQKNPTAFYLCASSTFQGVGNQPQHFGDGTRLSIL.

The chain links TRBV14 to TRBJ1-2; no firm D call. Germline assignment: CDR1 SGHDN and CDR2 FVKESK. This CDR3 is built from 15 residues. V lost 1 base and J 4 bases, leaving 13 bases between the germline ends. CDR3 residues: CASSQGRGPFYGYTF. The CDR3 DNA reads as TGTGCCAGCAGCCAAGGGAGAGGGCCCTTCTATGGCTACACCTTC.

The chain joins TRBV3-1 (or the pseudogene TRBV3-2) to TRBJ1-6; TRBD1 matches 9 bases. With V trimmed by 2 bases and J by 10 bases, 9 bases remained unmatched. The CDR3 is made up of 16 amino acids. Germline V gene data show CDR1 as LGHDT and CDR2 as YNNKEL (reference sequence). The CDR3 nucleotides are TGTGCCAGCAGCCAATTCGGGAGGACAGGGGTCTCACCCCTCCACTTT. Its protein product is CASSQFGRTGVSPLHF.

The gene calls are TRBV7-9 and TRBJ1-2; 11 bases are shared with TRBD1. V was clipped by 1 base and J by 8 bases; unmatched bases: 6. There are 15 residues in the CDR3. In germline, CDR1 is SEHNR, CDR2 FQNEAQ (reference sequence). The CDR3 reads CASSLVGTGGRGYTF. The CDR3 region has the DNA TGTGCCAGCAGCTTAGTAGGGACAGGGGGGCGAGGCTACACCTTC.

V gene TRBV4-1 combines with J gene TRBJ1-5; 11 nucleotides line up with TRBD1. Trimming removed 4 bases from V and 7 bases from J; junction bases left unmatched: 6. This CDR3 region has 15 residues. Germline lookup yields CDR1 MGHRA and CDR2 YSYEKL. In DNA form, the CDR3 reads TGCGCCAGCAGCCCGGGACAGGGGGGGATGCAGCCCCAGCATTTT. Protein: CASSPGQGGMQPQHF.

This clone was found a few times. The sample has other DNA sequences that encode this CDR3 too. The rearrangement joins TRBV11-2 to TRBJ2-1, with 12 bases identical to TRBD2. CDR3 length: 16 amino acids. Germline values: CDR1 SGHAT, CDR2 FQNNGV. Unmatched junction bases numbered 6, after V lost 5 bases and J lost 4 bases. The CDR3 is CASSPRLAGVYNEQFF. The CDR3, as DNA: TGTGCCAGCAGCCCAAGACTAGCGGGAGTTTACAATGAGCAGTTCTTC.